Below, one T cell receptor beta chain is given with its context. Its specificity is not known. Just one base apart from a much larger clone, this may be a read error. There are 13 residues in the CDR3. V lost 0 bases to trimming and J lost 10 bases, with 13 bases between them. Germline V gene lookup returns CDR1 GTSNPN and CDR2 SVGIG (reference sequence). The record originates from a study of molecular identifiers for immune sequencing clone quantification. With listed TCR primers and previously described methods, bulk TCR libraries were prepared. TCRdb fed the PCR reads into MiXCR, producing one record per CDR3 protein. The sample contains about 640,000 distinct CDR3 sequences, 20% of which appear only once. Study results and limitations: Clone sizes that are highly expanded could be underestimated when identical TCR molecules share a barcode. Even with 800,000 to 1,000,000 naive cells present, spiked Jurkat TCR RNA from one cell was reportedly detectable.

The authors sorted naive CD8 T cells as CD8+CD4-CCR7+CD45RA+. The sequencing input was naive CD8+ T cells from blood, with Jurkat cell RNA spiked in. The subset: FACS-sorted CD8+CD4-CCR7+CD45RA+ naive T cells. This TCR derives from a human donor in good health. Some libraries in this study had Jurkat cell RNA spiked in. The chain recombines TRBV30 with TRBJ2-1; D perhaps matches TRBD1 (6 bases). The CDR3 is CAWSVSGGREQFF. CDR3 sequence (DNA): TGTGCCTGGAGTGTCAGTGGGGGCAGAGAGCAGTTCTTC. The full variable domain, in which reference TRBV30 and TRBJ2-1 provide the parts outside the CDR3, is SQTIHQWPATLVQPVGSPLSLECTVEGTSNPNLYWYRQAAGRGLQLLFYSVGIGQISSEVPQNLSASRPQDRQFILSSKKLLLSDSGFYLCAWSVSGGREQFFGPGTRLTVL.